The 29 T cell receptor beta chains below all came from one sample that was sequenced in a study of T cells in Graves' hyperthyroidism and ophthalmopathy. From RNA transcripts, TCR beta CDR3 regions were amplified. A set of HTBI primers served as the primers for a first-round RT-PCR of the TCR CDR3. TCRdb ran MiXCR on the multiplex PCR reads and lists one entry per CDR3 protein. The sample contains about 400,000 distinct CDR3 sequences, around 14% of which appear only once. The sample consisted of blood. Receptors were obtained from a young woman with Graves' hyperthyroidism.

This clonotype was detected ten times or more. The chain recombines TRBV6-2 or TRBV6-3 with TRBJ2-7, with TRBD2 matching over 7 bases. Germline loops: CDR1 MNHEY, CDR2 SVGEGT. The CDR3 covers 16 residues. Trimming removed 7 bases from V and 3 bases from J; junction bases left unmatched: 15. DNA for the CDR3: TGTGCCAGCACGGGGCGTCTGGCGGGACTAAACTACGAGCAGTACTTC. This translates into CASTGRLAGLNYEQYF.

This clonotype showed up many times. The V and J genes are TRBV12-3 or TRBV12-4 and TRBJ1-1; D call uncertain. The CDR3 contains 13 residues. With 6 bases removed from V and 0 bases from J, the gap between germline ends came to 8 bases. As DNA, the CDR3 is TGTGCCAGCAGATTTAGTGTGAACACTGAAGCTTTCTTT. It is translated as CASRFSVNTEAFF.

This clonotype has a count of ten or more. V and J are TRBV28 and TRBJ2-7; 7 bases agree with TRBD1. Trimming cost V 6 bases and J 3 bases; bases outside gene matches: 5. Per germline, CDR1 MDHEN and CDR2 SYDVKM. This CDR3 comprises 13 residues. CDR3 loop: CASRVGQNYEQYF. Here the CDR3 DNA reads TGTGCCAGCAGGGTGGGACAGAACTACGAGCAGTACTTC.

The genes are TRBV29-1 and TRBJ2-3; maybe TRBD2 (6 bases). Germline V gives CDR1 SQVTM, CDR2 ANQGSEA. The CDR3 contains 16 residues. V was cut by 1 base and J by 2 bases, with 16 bases left in between. The CDR3 sequence: CSVEGGLEGDTDTQYF. The DNA of the CDR3 is TGCAGCGTTGAAGGGGGACTTGAAGGGGACACAGATACGCAGTATTTT.

In this sample, this clonotype turned up many times. J is TRBJ2-3 and V is TRBV6-1; 9 bases fit TRBD2. Per the germline V gene, CDR1 is MNHNS and CDR2 is SASEGT. The CDR3 has 15 amino acids. V shed 7 bases, J shed 3 bases, and the junction held 8 bases outside the gene matches. For the CDR3, the DNA is TGTGCCAGCACGAGGGTAGCGGGGGATACAGATACGCAGTATTTT. Translation: CASTRVAGDTDTQYF.

Ten or more counts support this clonotype. The V gene is TRBV30, the J gene TRBJ1-6; no clear D gene. The CDR3 runs 11 residues. V was shortened by 0 bases and J by 9 bases, with 3 bases between the two germline ends. Looked up from germline, CDR1 is GTSNPN and CDR2 is SVGIG (reference sequence). The CDR3 loop is CAWSVGSPLHF. The DNA for the CDR3 is TGTGCCTGGAGTGTGGGTTCACCCCTCCACTTT.

This clonotype was detected many times. V gene TRBV4-1 combines with J gene TRBJ1-5; D is possibly TRBD1 (6 bases). Trimming stripped 5 bases from V and 7 bases from J, with 12 bases between. From germline, CDR1 is MGHRA and CDR2 YSYEKL. CDR3 length: 13 residues. The CDR3 loop is CASSVQGSQPQHF. DNA for the CDR3: TGCGCCAGCAGCGTACAGGGCTCCCAGCCCCAGCATTTT.

The V gene is TRBV20-1, the J gene TRBJ2-6; perhaps TRBD2 as D (5 bases). The ends were cut back, 3 bases at V and 2 bases at J, with 14 bases in the middle. Germline V gene data show CDR1 as DFQATT and CDR2 as SNEGSKA (reference sequence). CDR3 size: 16 residues. The CDR3 sequence is CSASGVGRTGANVLTF. CDR3 coding DNA: TGCAGTGCTAGCGGGGTGGGAAGGACTGGGGCCAACGTCCTGACTTTC.

The chain employs TRBV20-1 and TRBJ2-2, with 9 bases that match TRBD1. The CDR3 length is 13 residues. Per germline, CDR1 DFQATT and CDR2 SNEGSKA (reference sequence). The V gene end was trimmed by 5 bases and the J gene end by 7 bases; junction bases not matched to a gene: 5. The CDR3 region has the DNA TGCAGTGCTGGAACAGGGGGCAGCGGGGAGCTGTTTTTT. It codes for CSAGTGGSGELFF.

V gene TRBV6-1 combines with J gene TRBJ2-5; 14 nucleotides agree with TRBD2. The CDR3 extends over 17 amino acids. The germline V gene encodes CDR1 MNHNS and CDR2 SASEGT. V lost 1 base and J lost 6; bases outside the gene matches: 7. This CDR3 reads CASSEVGTSGSLKTQYF. The CDR3 nucleotides are TGTGCCAGCAGTGAAGTCGGGACTAGCGGGAGTTTGAAGACCCAGTACTTC.

V gene TRBV19 combines with J gene TRBJ2-2; 8 bases agree with TRBD2. V gave up 5 bases and J gave up 4 bases; unmatched junction bases: 6. Germline assignment: CDR1 LNHDA and CDR2 SQIVND (reference sequence). This CDR3 is 15 amino acids long. CDR3 in amino acids: CASSGGRSGTGELFF. The CDR3 DNA sequence: TGTGCCAGTAGTGGCGGGAGGTCTGGCACCGGGGAGCTGTTTTTT.

In its sample, this clonotype was seen many times. This chain uses TRBV7-8 with TRBJ2-7; no firm D call. The V gene lost 4 bases and the J gene lost 0 bases, with 13 bases spanning the gap. The CDR3 has 15 amino acids. Germline lookup yields CDR1 SGHVS and CDR2 FQNEAQ. CDR3 in DNA: TGTGCCAGCAGCTCATACCGGACCCGCTCCTACGAGCAGTACTTC. Translation gives CASSSYRTRSYEQYF.

This clonotype was recorded many times. The J gene is TRBJ1-4, the V gene TRBV3-1; weak D call: TRBD1 (5 bases). Germline V gives CDR1 LGHDT, CDR2 YNNKEL (reference sequence). The CDR3 is 17 residues long. The V gene lost 1 base and the J gene lost 0 bases, with 12 bases spanning the gap. The chain's CDR3 is CASSQGGTVTTNEKLFF. The CDR3, as DNA: TGTGCCAGCAGCCAAGGAGGGACCGTGACAACTAATGAAAAACTGTTTTTT.

This clonotype was detected many times. V is TRBV12-3 or TRBV12-4 and J is TRBJ2-4; 9 bases are a match to TRBD2. This CDR3 region has 20 residues. The junction had 18 bases not matched to a gene; V was cut back by 5 bases and J by 1 base. CDR3 protein: CASSAPMGGRAVDAKNIQYF. The CDR3 nucleotides are TGTGCCAGCAGTGCCCCAATGGGCGGGAGGGCCGTCGACGCCAAAAACATTCAGTACTTC.

This rearrangement joins TRBV29-1 to TRBJ2-7; 9 bases fit TRBD2. This CDR3 has 15 residues. With V trimmed by 5 bases and J by 0 bases, 8 bases remained unmatched. CDR1 is SQVTM and CDR2 is ANQGSEA in the germline V gene. The CDR3 loop is CSVRRTSVSSYEQYF. The CDR3, as DNA: TGCAGCGTTAGGCGGACTAGCGTCTCCTCCTACGAGCAGTACTTC.

For this clonotype: This may stem from a read error, because a much larger clone lies one nucleotide away. The gene calls are TRBV30 and TRBJ1-1; D gene uncertain. This CDR3 comprises 16 residues. Per germline, CDR1 GTSNPN and CDR2 SVGIG (reference sequence). V lost 0 bases and J lost 4, with 18 bases in between. For the CDR3, the DNA is TGTGCCTGGAGTGTAGCAACTAGGGCCCGGGGCACTGAAGCTTTCTTT. Residues: CAWSVATRARGTEAFF.

This clonotype was picked up many times. The chain joins TRBV28 to TRBJ1-2, with D unclear. This CDR3 has 14 amino acids. V was shortened by 7 bases and J by 1 base, with 13 bases between the two germline ends. CDR1 is MDHEN and CDR2 is SYDVKM in the germline V gene. The CDR3 region is CASTPSGRNYGYTF. The CDR3 region has the DNA TGTGCCAGCACCCCCTCTGGCCGTAACTATGGCTACACCTTC.

This clonotype was recorded many times. The V and J genes are TRBV27 and TRBJ1-1; TRBD1 is a possible D gene (5 bases). CDR3 length equals 13 residues. The germline V gene encodes CDR1 MNHEY and CDR2 SMNVEV (reference sequence). V lost 6 bases and J lost 11, with 19 bases in between. CDR3 in amino acids: CASRVLERGAAFF. CDR3 DNA: TGTGCCAGCAGGGTTTTGGAGAGAGGGGCGGCTTTCTTT.

This clonotype was seen many times. The chain is built from TRBV28 and TRBJ2-1, with TRBD1 matching 7 bases. Germline V CDR1 and CDR2: MDHEN, SYDVKM. The CDR3 has 16 amino acids. V shed 6 bases, J shed 8 bases, and the junction held 16 bases outside the gene matches. For the CDR3, the DNA is TGTGCCAGCAGACCCGACAGGGCCATACCCGACGATGAGCAGTTCTTC. Its translation: CASRPDRAIPDDEQFF.

The V and J genes are TRBV27 and TRBJ2-2, with D perhaps TRBD2 (5 bases). Germline V gives CDR1 MNHEY, CDR2 SMNVEV (reference sequence). The CDR3 totals 13 residues. Trimming left V 6 bases short and J 4 bases short, with 9 bases between. The CDR3 DNA is TGTGCCAGCAGGAGACTAACCACCGGGGAGCTGTTTTTT. Amino acid sequence: CASRRLTTGELFF.

The chain uses TRBV4-1 and TRBJ2-3, with 7 positions matching TRBD2. This CDR3 has 15 residues. After removal of 1 base from V and 3 bases from J, the junction contained 4 bases not matched to a gene. Per germline, CDR1 MGHRA and CDR2 YSYEKL. This CDR3 reads CASSQVGGGTDTQYF. For the CDR3, the DNA is TGCGCCAGCAGCCAAGTCGGGGGAGGGACAGATACGCAGTATTTT.

This clonotype has just a few counts. The rearrangement joins TRBV9 to TRBJ2-1; D gene ambiguous. Germline CDR1 is SGDLS and CDR2 is YYNGEE. Trimming pared 3 bases from V and 7 bases from J, leaving 5 bases between. The CDR3 is made up of 11 amino acids. CDR3 sequence reads: CASSATNEQFF. CDR3 in DNA: TGTGCCAGCAGCGCGACTAATGAGCAGTTCTTC.

Many counts were recorded for this clonotype. The V and J genes are TRBV6-2 or TRBV6-3 and TRBJ2-7, with no clear D. The germline CDR1 and CDR2 sequences are MNHEY and SVGEGT. Trimming pared 7 bases from V and 3 bases from J, leaving 10 bases between. CDR3 length: 12 residues. The CDR3 here is CASTERNYEQYF. CDR3 bases: TGTGCCAGCACTGAACGGAACTACGAGCAGTACTTC.

The J gene is TRBJ2-1, the V gene TRBV10-3; 10 nucleotides agree with TRBD2. The CDR3 is 16 amino acids. Germline V gene data show CDR1 as ENHRY and CDR2 as SYGVKD. With V trimmed by 11 bases and J by 6 bases, 16 bases remained unmatched. The CDR3 reads CAAQASSGSSPNEQFF. The CDR3 bases are TGTGCCGCCCAAGCCTCTAGCGGGAGTAGCCCCAATGAGCAGTTCTTC.

The sample holds many counts of this clonotype. The chain links TRBV13 to TRBJ1-1, with D maybe TRBD1 (6 bases). CDR3 length: 12 residues. CDR1 is PRHDT, CDR2 FYEKMQ, per germline (reference sequence). The ends were cut back, 5 bases at V and 6 bases at J, with 10 bases in the middle. CDR3 sequence: CASSIQGPEAFF. In DNA, the CDR3 is TGTGCCAGCAGCATACAGGGTCCTGAAGCTTTCTTT. Full variable domain (missing parts from reference TRBV13 and TRBJ1-1): AAGVIQSPRHLIKEKRETATLKCYPIPRHDTVYWYQQGPGQDPQFLISFYEKMQSDKGSIPDRFSAQQFSDYHSELNMSSLELGDSALYFCASSIQGPEAFFGQGTRLTVV.

This clonotype was seen many times. The J gene is TRBJ2-1, the V gene TRBV27; TRBD1 aligns across 10 bases. V shed 5 bases and J 3 bases; nucleotides not matched to a gene: 7. The length of the CDR3 is 16 residues. The germline V gene encodes CDR1 MNHEY and CDR2 SMNVEV (reference sequence). Here the CDR3 DNA reads TGTGCCAGCAGTCCCCCCGGACAGGGGGGCTACAATGAGCAGTTCTTC. Residues: CASSPPGQGGYNEQFF.

This chain links TRBV20-1 with TRBJ2-5, with 7 bases aligning to TRBD1. The V gene's germline CDR1 is DFQATT and CDR2 SNEGSKA (reference sequence). The V and J ends lost 5 bases and 1 base, in that order; junction bases with no gene match: 10. The CDR3 extends over 15 amino acids. The CDR3 DNA sequence: TGCAGTGCTGGACCCGGGACAGCCTTCCAAGAGACCCAGTACTTC. As protein: CSAGPGTAFQETQYF.

This clonotype has more than one count but fewer than ten. The V call is TRBV5-4, the J call TRBJ1-2; tentatively, D is TRBD1 (6 bases). Germline V gene sequence: CDR1 SGHNT, CDR2 YYREEE (reference sequence). Deletions cut 0 bases from V and 6 bases from J, with 9 bases between. The CDR3 spans 13 residues. CDR3: CASSLVAGDGYTF. CDR3 coding DNA: TGTGCCAGCAGCTTGGTGGCAGGGGATGGCTACACCTTC.

This clonotype was seen repeatedly, ten times or more. Written as DNA, the CDR3 is TGTGCCAGCTCACGACAGACAGGGGGCTTCGACGAGCAGTACTTC. It encodes CASSRQTGGFDEQYF. V and J are TRBV18 and TRBJ2-7, with 10 nucleotides matching TRBD1. Trimming took 4 bases from V and 5 from J; bases not matched to a gene: 8. CDR3 size: 15 residues. Germline values: CDR1 KGHSH, CDR2 LQKENI. Full variable domain (rest looked up from reference TRBV18 and TRBJ2-7): NAGVMQNPRHLVRRRGQEARLRCSPMKGHSHVYWYRQLPEEGLKFMVYLQKENIIDESGMPKERFSAEFPKEGPSILRIQQVVRGDSAAYFCASSRQTGGFDEQYFGPGTRLTVT.